The rows below give T cell receptor beta chains drawn from one sample of a study of T-cell reconstitution after alpha-beta-depleted transplantation in children. MiXCR, run by TCRdb on the PCR reads, gives a single entry per CDR3 protein. This repertoire shows some 830,000 distinct CDR3 sequences, 16% found once; its top ten account for approximately 5%. Sequencing was performed on PBMCs, mostly from graft donor cells, taken 360 days after TCRalphabeta/CD19-depleted stem cell transplant. Receptor source: a male patient between 5 and 17 years old who had a stem cell transplant for acute lymphoblastic leukemia, so the T cells may come from the graft donor. Both conserved end residues are part of each CDR3. The D gene is left open where the match is weak. Rows give clone size only sometimes, using once, few, many, or a class for an expanded clone.

V: TRBV25-1
J: TRBJ1-5
size: once
D: .
DNA: TGTGCCAGCAGTGAAGGGTATCAGCCCCAGCATTTT
CDR3: CASSEGYQPQHF

V: TRBV27
J: TRBJ2-1
size: .
D: TRBD2
DNA: TGTGCCAGCAGTACCGGGACTAGCGTGTACAATGAGCAGTTCTTC
CDR3: CASSTGTSVYNEQFF

V: TRBV18
J: TRBJ2-1
size: few
D: .
DNA: TGTGCCAGCTCACCACCGGGCCGGGCCTACAATGAGCAGTTCTTC
CDR3: CASSPPGRAYNEQFF

V: TRBV5-1
J: TRBJ2-2
size: few
D: .
DNA: TGCGCCAGCAGCTTGGTTCCGGGAGACACCGGGGAGCTGTTTTTT
CDR3: CASSLVPGDTGELFF

V: TRBV14
J: TRBJ2-2
size: .
D: .
DNA: TGTGCCAGCAGCCAGTCTGGAGGGGCCCGCTTTCTGAACACCGGGGAGCTGTTTTTT
CDR3: CASSQSGGARFLNTGELFF

V: TRBV10-3
J: TRBJ2-7
size: .
D: .
DNA: TGTGCCATCAGTGAGTCCTTGGAGCAGTACTTC
CDR3: CAISESLEQYF

V: TRBV5-1
J: TRBJ2-1
size: .
D: .
DNA: TGCGCCAGCAGCATACGTTCGGATTACAATGAGCAGTTCTTC
CDR3: CASSIRSDYNEQFF

V: TRBV5-4
J: TRBJ2-2
size: few
D: .
DNA: TGTGCCAGCAGCTTTAATTTATTCCCCCGATTGAACACCGGGGAGCTGTTTTTT
CDR3: CASSFNLFPRLNTGELFF

V: TRBV20-1
J: TRBJ2-7
size: few
D: .
DNA: TGCAGTGCAAGGACCCGACAATCCTACGAGCAGTACTTC
CDR3: CSARTRQSYEQYF

V: TRBV7-9
J: TRBJ2-7
size: many
D: .
DNA: TGTGCCAGCAGCTTATTGGTTCGAGATAAGCTGCACGAGCAGTACTTC
CDR3: CASSLLVRDKLHEQYF

V: TRBV25-1
J: TRBJ2-7
size: many
D: TRBD2
DNA: TGTGCCAGCAGTGCCTCTCGAGCGGGATGGGGCCTCGAGCAGTACTTC
CDR3: CASSASRAGWGLEQYF

V: TRBV3-1
J: TRBJ2-4
size: .
D: .
DNA: TGTGCCAGCAGCCAAGTTAGAAGGGGACTAGCCAAAAACATTCAGTACTTC
CDR3: CASSQVRRGLAKNIQYF

V: TRBV9
J: TRBJ2-1
size: many
D: TRBD2
DNA: TGTGCCAGCAGCGTAGGAGGGCTAGCGGGACTCTCCTACAATGAGCAGTTCTTC
CDR3: CASSVGGLAGLSYNEQFF

V: TRBV15
J: TRBJ2-7
size: many
D: .
DNA: TGTGCCACCAGCAGAGATTTCCCCCCTTCCTACGAGCAGTACTTC
CDR3: CATSRDFPPSYEQYF

V: TRBV11-2
J: TRBJ1-1
size: many
D: .
DNA: TGTGCCAGCGGTAGTAGCCTCACACTACTTTTGAACACTGAAGCTTTCTTT
CDR3: CASGSSLTLLLNTEAFF

V: TRBV3-1
J: TRBJ1-1
size: .
D: .
DNA: TGTGCCAGCAGCCAAGGGCCGGGAGATAACACTGAAGCTTTCTTT
CDR3: CASSQGPGDNTEAFF

V: TRBV7-9
J: TRBJ2-1
size: many
D: TRBD2
DNA: TGTGCCAGCAGCTTAGTAGGGGTAGCGGGATACTACAATGAGCAGTTCTTC
CDR3: CASSLVGVAGYYNEQFF

V: TRBV4-1
J: TRBJ2-2
size: few
D: TRBD2
DNA: TGCGCCAGCAGCGGACTAGCGGGAGAGTACACCGGGGAGCTGTTTTTT
CDR3: CASSGLAGEYTGELFF

V: TRBV10-1
J: TRBJ1-4
size: many
D: .
DNA: TGCGCCAGCAGTGAGGCTTGGGACGGCGAAAAACTGTTTTTT
CDR3: CASSEAWDGEKLFF

V: TRBV20-1
J: TRBJ1-1
size: .
D: .
DNA: TGCAGTGCTAGACATATCAGGACCCGATACACTGAAGCTTTCTTT
CDR3: CSARHIRTRYTEAFF

V: TRBV4-1
J: TRBJ2-1
size: .
D: .
DNA: TGCGCCAGCAGCCAAGATTTGGGGCTCACCTACAATGAGCAGTTCTTC
CDR3: CASSQDLGLTYNEQFF

V: TRBV20-1
J: TRBJ2-3
size: few
D: .
DNA: TGCAGTGCTTTTCTTGCAGATACGCAGTATTTT
CDR3: CSAFLADTQYF

V: TRBV6-1
J: TRBJ2-1
size: .
D: TRBD2
DNA: TGTGCCAGCAGTGAGATCCGGCTAGCGGGAAACAACTACAATGAGCAGTTCTTC
CDR3: CASSEIRLAGNNYNEQFF

V: TRBV19
J: TRBJ1-2
size: .
D: .
DNA: TGTGCCAGTAGGAGCCGACCGGTGACTGCGAGCGGCTACACCTTC
CDR3: CASRSRPVTASGYTF

V: TRBV29-1
J: TRBJ2-2
size: .
D: .
DNA: TGCAGCGTTGAGGGCTCCGAGGCGGAGCTGTTTTTT
CDR3: CSVEGSEAELFF

V: TRBV6-2/TRBV6-3
J: TRBJ2-2
size: few
D: .
DNA: TGTGCCAGCAGTTACAGTCTCCGGGCCCCCAACACCGGGGAGCTGTTTTTT
CDR3: CASSYSLRAPNTGELFF

V: TRBV9
J: TRBJ1-2
size: few
D: TRBD1
DNA: TGTGCCAGCAGCGTCACCGGACAGGTGGGGAGCTATGGCTACACCTTC
CDR3: CASSVTGQVGSYGYTF

V: TRBV5-1
J: TRBJ2-7
size: .
D: TRBD2
DNA: TGCGCCAGCAGCTATAGGACTAGCGAGTCATACGAGCAGTACTTC
CDR3: CASSYRTSESYEQYF

V: TRBV29-1
J: TRBJ1-3
size: .
D: TRBD1
DNA: TGCAGCGTTACAACAGGGGGCACTGGAAACACCATATATTTT
CDR3: CSVTTGGTGNTIYF

V: TRBV12-3/TRBV12-4
J: TRBJ1-1
size: .
D: .
DNA: TGTGCCAGCAGTTTAGTTAGGCCTCGCGCTGAAGCTTTCTTT
CDR3: CASSLVRPRAEAFF

V: TRBV24-1
J: TRBJ2-5
size: few
D: TRBD1
DNA: TGTGCCACCAGTGGGGGACAGGGGGCGAGAGGAGGAGAGAAGACCCAGTACTTC
CDR3: CATSGGQGARGGEKTQYF

V: TRBV7-2
J: TRBJ2-1
size: few
D: .
DNA: TGTGCCAGCAGCTCCCCCGCCCCAAGGGTTGGGCAATACAATGAGCAGTTCTTC
CDR3: CASSSPAPRVGQYNEQFF

V: TRBV10-3
J: TRBJ2-1
size: .
D: .
DNA: TGTGCCATCAGTTCAATTAGCGGAGCCGGTAATGAGCAGTTCTTC
CDR3: CAISSISGAGNEQFF

V: TRBV25-1
J: TRBJ1-2
size: .
D: .
DNA: TGTGCCAGCAGTGTATCCACAGGGCTAAACTATGGCTACACCTTC
CDR3: CASSVSTGLNYGYTF

V: TRBV20-1
J: TRBJ1-1
size: .
D: .
DNA: TGCAGTGCTAGTAACTTCAACAGGGCTGAAGCTTTCTTT
CDR3: CSASNFNRAEAFF

V: TRBV14
J: TRBJ2-3
size: many
D: .
DNA: TGTGCCAGCAGCCACCTGGCAGATACGCAGTATTTT
CDR3: CASSHLADTQYF

V: TRBV19
J: TRBJ2-7
size: few
D: .
DNA: TGTGCCAGTAGTACGGCCCATGACTACGAGCAGTACTTC
CDR3: CASSTAHDYEQYF

V: TRBV13
J: TRBJ2-7
size: few
D: .
DNA: TGTGCCAGCAGCTTACTCTCCATCTCCTACGAGCAGTACTTC
CDR3: CASSLLSISYEQYF

V: TRBV7-9
J: TRBJ1-3
size: few
D: TRBD1
DNA: TGTGCCAGCAGCCAACCGGACAGGCGCTCTGGAAACACCATATATTTT
CDR3: CASSQPDRRSGNTIYF